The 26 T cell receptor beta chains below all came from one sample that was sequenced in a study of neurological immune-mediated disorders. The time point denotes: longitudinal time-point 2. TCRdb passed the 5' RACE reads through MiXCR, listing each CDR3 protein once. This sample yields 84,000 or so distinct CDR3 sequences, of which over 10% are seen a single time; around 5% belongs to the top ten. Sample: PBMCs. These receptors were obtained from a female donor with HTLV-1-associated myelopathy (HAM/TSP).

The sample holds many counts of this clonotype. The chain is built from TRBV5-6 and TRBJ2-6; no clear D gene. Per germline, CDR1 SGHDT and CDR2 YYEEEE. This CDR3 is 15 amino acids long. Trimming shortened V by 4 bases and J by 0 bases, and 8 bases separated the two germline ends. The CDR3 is CASSLRFSGANVLTF. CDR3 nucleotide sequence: TGTGCCAGCAGCCTCAGATTCTCTGGGGCCAACGTCCTGACTTTC.

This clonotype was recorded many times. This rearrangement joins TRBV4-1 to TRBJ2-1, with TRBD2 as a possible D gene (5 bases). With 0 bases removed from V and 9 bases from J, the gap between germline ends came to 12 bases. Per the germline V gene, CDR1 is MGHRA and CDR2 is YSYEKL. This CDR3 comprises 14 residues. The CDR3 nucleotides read TGCGCCAGCAGCCAAGATTCGAGAGGGTTTGAGCAGTTCTTC. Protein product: CASSQDSRGFEQFF.

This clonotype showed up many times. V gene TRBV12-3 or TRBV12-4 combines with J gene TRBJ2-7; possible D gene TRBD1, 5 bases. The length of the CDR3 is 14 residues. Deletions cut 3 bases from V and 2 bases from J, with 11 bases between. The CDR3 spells CASSFRQGAYEQYF. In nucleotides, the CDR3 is TGTGCCAGCAGTTTCAGGCAGGGCGCCTACGAGCAGTACTTC.

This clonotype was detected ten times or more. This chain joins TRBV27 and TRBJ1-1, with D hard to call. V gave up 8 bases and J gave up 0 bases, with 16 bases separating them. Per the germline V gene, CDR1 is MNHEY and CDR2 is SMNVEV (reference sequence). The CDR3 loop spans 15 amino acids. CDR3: CASGVYGPVNTEAFF. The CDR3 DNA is TGTGCCAGCGGAGTTTACGGGCCAGTGAACACTGAAGCTTTCTTT.

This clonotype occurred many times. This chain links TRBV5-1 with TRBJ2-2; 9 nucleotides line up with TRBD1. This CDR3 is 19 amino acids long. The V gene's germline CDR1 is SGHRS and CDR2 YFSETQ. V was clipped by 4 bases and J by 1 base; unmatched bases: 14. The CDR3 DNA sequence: TGCGCCAGCAGCCCCGGGACAGGGCCCACCTCTCTGAACACCGGGGAGCTGTTTTTT. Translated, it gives CASSPGTGPTSLNTGELFF.

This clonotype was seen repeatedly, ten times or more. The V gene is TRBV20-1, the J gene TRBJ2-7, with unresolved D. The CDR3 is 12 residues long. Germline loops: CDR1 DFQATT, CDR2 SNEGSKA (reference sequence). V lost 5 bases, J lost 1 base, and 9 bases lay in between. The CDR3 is CSAGPTSYEQYF. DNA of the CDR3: TGCAGTGCTGGACCGACATCCTACGAGCAGTACTTC.

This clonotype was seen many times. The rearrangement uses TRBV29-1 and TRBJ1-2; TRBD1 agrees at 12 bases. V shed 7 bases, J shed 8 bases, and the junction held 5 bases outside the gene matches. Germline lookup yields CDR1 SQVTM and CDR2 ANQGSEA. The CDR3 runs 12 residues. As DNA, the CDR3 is TGCAGCGGGGGGACAGGGGGCGGCGGCTACACCTTC. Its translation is CSGGTGGGGYTF.

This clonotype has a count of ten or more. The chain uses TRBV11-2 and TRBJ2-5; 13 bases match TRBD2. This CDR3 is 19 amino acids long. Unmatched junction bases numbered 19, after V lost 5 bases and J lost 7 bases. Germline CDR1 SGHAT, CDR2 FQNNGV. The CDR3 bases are TGTGCCAGCAGCGTTCCGCGACTAGCGGGGGGCCTGTTGGGGGTGACCCAGTACTTC. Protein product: CASSVPRLAGGLLGVTQYF.

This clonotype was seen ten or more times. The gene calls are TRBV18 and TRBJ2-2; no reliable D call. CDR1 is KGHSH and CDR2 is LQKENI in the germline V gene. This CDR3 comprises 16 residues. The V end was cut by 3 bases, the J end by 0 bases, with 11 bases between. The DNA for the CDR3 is TGTGCCAGCTCACCTTTTCCTCCGGCGAACACCGGGGAGCTGTTTTTT. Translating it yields CASSPFPPANTGELFF.

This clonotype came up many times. The CDR3 bases are TGCAGTGCTAGAGATTTCGGGGGACTCCTAGCCTACGAGCAGTACTTC. The encoded protein is CSARDFGGLLAYEQYF. The gene calls are TRBV20-1 and TRBJ2-7, with TRBD2 as a possible D gene (6 bases). Germline V lookup: CDR1 DFQATT, CDR2 SNEGSKA (reference sequence). Between the trimmed V and J ends, which lost 0 bases and 2 bases, there was a span of 17 bases. The CDR3 totals 16 residues.

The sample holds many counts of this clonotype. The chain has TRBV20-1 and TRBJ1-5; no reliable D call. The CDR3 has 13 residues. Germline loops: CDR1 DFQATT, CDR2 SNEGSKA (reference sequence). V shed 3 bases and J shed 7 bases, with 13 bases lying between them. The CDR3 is CSASLGSKQPQHF. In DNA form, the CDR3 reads TGCAGTGCTAGTTTGGGGTCTAAGCAGCCCCAGCATTTT.

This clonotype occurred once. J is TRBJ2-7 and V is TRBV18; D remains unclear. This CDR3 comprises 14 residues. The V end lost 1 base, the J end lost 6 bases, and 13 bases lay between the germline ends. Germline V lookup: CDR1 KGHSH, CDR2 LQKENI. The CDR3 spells CASSPRQVAVEQYF. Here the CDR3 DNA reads TGTGCCAGCTCACCACGGCAGGTTGCGGTCGAGCAGTACTTC.

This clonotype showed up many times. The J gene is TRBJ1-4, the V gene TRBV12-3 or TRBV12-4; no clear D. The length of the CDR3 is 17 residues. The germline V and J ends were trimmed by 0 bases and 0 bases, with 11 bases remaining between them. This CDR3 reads CASSLARATATNEKLFF. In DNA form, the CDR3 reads TGTGCCAGCAGTTTAGCGCGCGCGACCGCAACTAATGAAAAACTGTTTTTT.

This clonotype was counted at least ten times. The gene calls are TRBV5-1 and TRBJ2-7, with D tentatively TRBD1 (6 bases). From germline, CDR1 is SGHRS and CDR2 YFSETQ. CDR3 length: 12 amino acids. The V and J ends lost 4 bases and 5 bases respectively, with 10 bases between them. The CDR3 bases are TGCGCCAGCAGCGCCCCAGGGGACGAGCAGTACTTC. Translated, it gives CASSAPGDEQYF.

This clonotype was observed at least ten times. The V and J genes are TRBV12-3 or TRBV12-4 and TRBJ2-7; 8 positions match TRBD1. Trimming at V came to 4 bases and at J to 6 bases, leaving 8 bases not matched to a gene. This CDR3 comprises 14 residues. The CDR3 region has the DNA TGTGCCAGCAGTTCTGGACAGGGCCTTAGCGAGCAGTACTTC. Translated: CASSSGQGLSEQYF.

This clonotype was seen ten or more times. CDR3 nucleotide sequence: TGTGCCAGCAGCCATCGCTCTGGGGCCAACGTCCTGACTTTC. Amino acids: CASSHRSGANVLTF. This chain connects TRBV14 to TRBJ2-6, with D uncertain. Trimming stripped 3 bases from V and 0 bases from J, with 3 bases between. Per germline, CDR1 SGHDN and CDR2 FVKESK. This CDR3 spans 14 amino acids.

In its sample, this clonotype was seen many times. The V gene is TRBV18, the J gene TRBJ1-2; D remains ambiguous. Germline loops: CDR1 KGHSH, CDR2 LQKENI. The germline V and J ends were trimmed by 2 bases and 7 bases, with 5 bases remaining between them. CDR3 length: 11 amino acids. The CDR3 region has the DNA TGTGCCAGCTCACCAGGGTCTGGCTACACCTTC. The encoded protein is CASSPGSGYTF.

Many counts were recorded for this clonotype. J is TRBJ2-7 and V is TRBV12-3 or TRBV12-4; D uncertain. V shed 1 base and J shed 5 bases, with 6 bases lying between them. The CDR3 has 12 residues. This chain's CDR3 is CASSLVENEQYF. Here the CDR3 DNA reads TGTGCCAGCAGTTTAGTCGAGAACGAGCAGTACTTC.

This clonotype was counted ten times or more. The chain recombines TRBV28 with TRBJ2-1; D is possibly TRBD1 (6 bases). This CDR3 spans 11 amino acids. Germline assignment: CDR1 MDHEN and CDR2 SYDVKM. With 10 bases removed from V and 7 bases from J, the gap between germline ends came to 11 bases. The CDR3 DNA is TGTGCCACAGGGGATGGTAATGAGCAGTTCTTC. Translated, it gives CATGDGNEQFF.

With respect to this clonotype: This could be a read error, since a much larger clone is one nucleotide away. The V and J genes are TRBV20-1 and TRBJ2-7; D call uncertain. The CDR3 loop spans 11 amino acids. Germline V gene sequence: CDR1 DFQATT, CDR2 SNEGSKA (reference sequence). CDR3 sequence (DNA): TGCAGTGCTAGGGACCTCTACGAGCTGTACTTC. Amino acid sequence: CSARDLYELYF.

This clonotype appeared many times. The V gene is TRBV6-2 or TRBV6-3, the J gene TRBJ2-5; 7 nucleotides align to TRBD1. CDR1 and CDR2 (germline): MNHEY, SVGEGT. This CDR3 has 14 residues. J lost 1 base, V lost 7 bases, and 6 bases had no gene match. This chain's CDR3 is CASTQTGTQETQYF. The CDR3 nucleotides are TGTGCCAGCACCCAGACAGGGACCCAAGAGACCCAGTACTTC.

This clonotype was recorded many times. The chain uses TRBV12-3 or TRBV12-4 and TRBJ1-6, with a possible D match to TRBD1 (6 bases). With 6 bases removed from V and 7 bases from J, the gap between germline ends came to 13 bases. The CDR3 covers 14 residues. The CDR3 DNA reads TGTGCCAGCAGCAACAGGGTAGGAAATTCACCCCTCCACTTT. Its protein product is CASSNRVGNSPLHF.

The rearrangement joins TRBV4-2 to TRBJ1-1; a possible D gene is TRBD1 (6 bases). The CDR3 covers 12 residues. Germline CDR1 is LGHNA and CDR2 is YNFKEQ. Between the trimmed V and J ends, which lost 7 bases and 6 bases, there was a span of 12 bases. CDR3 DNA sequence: TGTGCCAGCACATTAAACAGGGCTGAAGCTTTCTTT. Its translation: CASTLNRAEAFF.

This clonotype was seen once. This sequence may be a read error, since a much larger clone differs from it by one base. The chain's CDR3 is CASNFGNSGANVLTF. For the CDR3, the DNA is TGCGCCAGCAACTTCGGGAATTCTGGGGCCAACGTCCTGACTTTC. The chain is built from TRBV7-3 and TRBJ2-6, with D perhaps matching TRBD2 (5 bases). The CDR3 sequence is 15 residues long. Germline V gene data show CDR1 as SGHTA and CDR2 as FQGTGA.

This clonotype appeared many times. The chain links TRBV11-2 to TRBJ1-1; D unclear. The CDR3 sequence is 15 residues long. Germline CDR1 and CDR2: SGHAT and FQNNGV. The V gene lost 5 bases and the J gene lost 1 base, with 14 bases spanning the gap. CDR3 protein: CASSPFTLGNTEAFF. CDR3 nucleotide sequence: TGTGCCAGCAGCCCCTTTACATTAGGGAACACTGAAGCTTTCTTT.

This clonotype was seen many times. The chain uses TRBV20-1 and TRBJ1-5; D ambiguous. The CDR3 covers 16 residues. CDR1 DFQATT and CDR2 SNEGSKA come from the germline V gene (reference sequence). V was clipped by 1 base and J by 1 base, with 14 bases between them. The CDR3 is CSARVGNGVSNQPQHF. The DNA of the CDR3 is TGCAGTGCTAGAGTAGGGAATGGTGTGAGCAATCAGCCCCAGCATTTT.